This T cell receptor beta chain originates from a study of T cells in Graves' hyperthyroidism and ophthalmopathy. As for the study in general: The blood sample was taken at first diagnosis, before treatment began. Notes on the study in general: Blood held most thyroid clonotypes expanded above 0.001 frequency.

In this sample, this clonotype turned up many times. Its antigen is currently unknown. Uncontrolled infection, other autoimmune disease, pregnancy or lactation barred patients from enrollment. Cells are PBMCs isolated from more than 8.5 ml of fresh blood. Regions amplified from RNA transcripts were the TCR beta CDR3 regions. HTBI primers were used for first-round RT-PCR of the TCR CDR3. One entry per CDR3 protein results from TCRdb running MiXCR on the multiplex PCR reads. The sample lists around 200,000 distinct CDR3 sequences, approximately 20% occurring once. Germline V gene lookup returns CDR1 SGHRS and CDR2 YFSETQ. The CDR3 spans 14 residues. The V gene end was trimmed by 3 bases and the J gene end by 7 bases; junction bases not matched to a gene: 5.

This rearrangement joins TRBV5-1 to TRBJ1-2, with 11 nucleotides matching TRBD1. Sequencing input: blood. This receptor was identified in a middle-aged man with Graves' hyperthyroidism. The chain's CDR3 is CASSSGQGASGYTF. The CDR3 DNA reads TGCGCCAGCAGCTCCGGACAGGGGGCTTCTGGCTACACCTTC.